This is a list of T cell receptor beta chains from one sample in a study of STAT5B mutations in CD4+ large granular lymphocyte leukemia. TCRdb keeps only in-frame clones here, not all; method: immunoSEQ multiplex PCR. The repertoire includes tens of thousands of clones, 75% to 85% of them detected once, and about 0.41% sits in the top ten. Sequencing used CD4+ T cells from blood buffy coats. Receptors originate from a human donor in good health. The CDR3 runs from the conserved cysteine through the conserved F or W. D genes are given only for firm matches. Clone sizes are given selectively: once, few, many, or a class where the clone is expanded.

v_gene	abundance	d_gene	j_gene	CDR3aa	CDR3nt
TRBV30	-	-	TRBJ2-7	CAWARESYEQYF	TGTGCCTGGGCCCGGGAGTCCTACGAGCAGTACTTC
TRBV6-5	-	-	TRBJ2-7	CASSPNQGDYEQYF	TGTGCCAGCAGCCCAAACCAAGGAGACTACGAGCAGTACTTC
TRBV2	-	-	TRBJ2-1	CASSEGLLRNNEQFF	TGTGCCAGCAGTGAGGGTTTGTTGAGAAACAATGAGCAGTTCTTC
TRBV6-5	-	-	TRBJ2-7	CASSWGRGEQYF	TGTGCCAGCAGTTGGGGGCGTGGGGAGCAGTACTTC
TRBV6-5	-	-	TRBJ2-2	CASSATSSGELFF	TGTGCCAGCAGCGCGACTAGTAGCGGGGAGCTGTTTTTT
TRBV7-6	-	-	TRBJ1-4	CASSRSTNEKLFF	TGTGCCAGCAGCCGATCAACTAATGAAAAACTGTTTTTT
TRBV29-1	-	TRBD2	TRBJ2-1	CSAVTSGSSYNEQFF	TGCAGCGCCGTGACTAGCGGGAGCTCCTACAATGAGCAGTTCTTC
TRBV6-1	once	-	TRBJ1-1	CASSPRTALNTEAFF	TGTGCCAGCAGTCCTCGGACAGCCCTGAACACTGAAGCTTTCTTT
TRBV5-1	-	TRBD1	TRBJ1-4	CASTLGQGLMFF	TGCGCCAGCACCCTTGGACAGGGATTAATGTTTTTT
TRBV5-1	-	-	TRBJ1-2	CASSPGGGGTYGYTF	TGCGCCAGCAGCCCGGGGGGTGGAGGGACCTATGGCTACACCTTC
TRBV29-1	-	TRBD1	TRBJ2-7	CSVAGTGSYEQYF	TGCAGCGTGGCAGGGACAGGGTCCTACGAGCAGTACTTC
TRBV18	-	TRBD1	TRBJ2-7	CASSPLSGQGSYEQYF	TGTGCCAGCTCACCATTAAGCGGACAGGGATCCTACGAGCAGTACTTC
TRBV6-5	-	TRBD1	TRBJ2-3	CASSFTGAHSTDTQYF	TGTGCCAGCAGTTTCACAGGGGCCCATAGCACAGATACGCAGTATTTT
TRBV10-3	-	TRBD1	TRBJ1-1	CAIRERTGVETEAFF	TGTGCCATCAGGGAAAGAACAGGGGTGGAGACTGAAGCTTTCTTT
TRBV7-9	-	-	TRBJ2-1	CASSLSLAGSYNEQFF	TGTGCCAGCAGCCTCTCTTTGGCGGGCTCCTACAATGAGCAGTTCTTC
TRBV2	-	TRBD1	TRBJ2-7	CASNLDRGLYEQYF	TGTGCCAGCAACCTGGACAGGGGGCTCTACGAGCAGTACTTC
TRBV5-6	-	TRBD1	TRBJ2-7	CASSTGTGSYEQYF	TGTGCCAGCAGCACCGGGACAGGGAGCTACGAGCAGTACTTC
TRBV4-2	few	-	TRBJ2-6	CASSQDPSGANVLTF	TGTGCCAGCAGCCAGGACCCCTCTGGGGCCAACGTCCTGACTTTC
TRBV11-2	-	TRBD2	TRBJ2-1	CASSLGLAGGEEQFF	TGTGCCAGCAGCTTAGGACTAGCGGGAGGTGAGGAGCAGTTCTTC
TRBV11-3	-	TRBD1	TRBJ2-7	CASSLEGQGSYEQYF	TGTGCCAGCAGCTTAGAGGGACAGGGGTCCTACGAGCAGTACTTC
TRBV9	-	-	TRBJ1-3	CASSAVGWSGNTIYF	TGTGCCAGCAGCGCGGTCGGCTGGTCTGGAAACACCATATATTTT
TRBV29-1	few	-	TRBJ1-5	CSVKNQPQHF	TGCAGCGTCAAAAATCAGCCCCAGCATTTT
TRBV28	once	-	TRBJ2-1	CASSLVYEFEQFF	TGTGCCAGCAGTTTAGTCTACGAATTCGAGCAGTTCTTC
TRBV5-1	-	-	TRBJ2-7	CASSRSQGVNEQYF	TGCGCCAGCAGCCGGAGTCAGGGAGTAAACGAGCAGTACTTC
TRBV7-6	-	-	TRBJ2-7	CASSLAVTGYEQYF	TGTGCCAGCAGCTTAGCGGTCACAGGGTACGAGCAGTACTTC
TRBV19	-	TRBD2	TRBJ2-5	CASSPGLAGPVRETQYF	TGTGCCAGTAGTCCGGGACTAGCGGGCCCGGTAAGGGAGACCCAGTACTTC
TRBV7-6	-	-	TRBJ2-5	CASSTRFYDRQETQYF	TGTGCCAGCAGCACTCGATTCTACGACAGACAAGAGACCCAGTACTTC
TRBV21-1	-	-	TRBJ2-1	CASSSEASGCTYNEQFF	TGTGCCAGCAGCTCCGAAGCCAGCGGGTGTACCTACAATGAGCAGTTCTTC
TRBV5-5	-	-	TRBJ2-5	CASSLDETQYF	TGTGCCAGCAGCTTGGATGAGACCCAGTACTTC
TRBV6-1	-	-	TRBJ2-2	CASSEPGRNTGELFF	TGTGCCAGCAGTGAACCGGGCAGAAACACCGGGGAGCTGTTTTTT
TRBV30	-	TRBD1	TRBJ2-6	CAWSGDRGSSVLTF	TGTGCCTGGAGTGGCGACAGGGGCTCCTCCGTCCTGACTTTC
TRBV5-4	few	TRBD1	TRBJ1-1	CASREGQGDTEAFF	TGTGCCAGCAGGGAGGGACAGGGGGACACTGAAGCTTTCTTT
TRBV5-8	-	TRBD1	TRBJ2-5	CASSEAGQGGEETQYF	TGTGCCAGCAGCGAGGCTGGACAGGGTGGGGAGGAGACCCAGTACTTC
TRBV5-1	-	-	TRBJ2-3	CASSLAADHTQYF	TGCGCCAGCAGCTTGGCCGCGGACCATACGCAGTATTTT
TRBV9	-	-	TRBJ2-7	CASRARDADSMYF	TGTGCCAGCAGGGCCCGGGACGCCGATTCTATGTACTTC
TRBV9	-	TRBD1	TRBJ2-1	CASSRTGDGGTSYNEQFF	TGTGCCAGCAGCCGGACAGGGGACGGGGGAACCTCCTACAATGAGCAGTTCTTC
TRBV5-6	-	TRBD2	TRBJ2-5	CASSSSGRAETQYF	TGTGCCAGCAGCTCTAGCGGGAGGGCAGAGACCCAGTACTTC
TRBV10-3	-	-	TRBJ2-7	CAISAPPYEQYF	TGTGCCATCAGTGCTCCTCCCTACGAGCAGTACTTC
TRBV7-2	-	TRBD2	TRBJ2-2	CASSLKWSLAVLTGELFF	TGTGCCAGCAGCTTAAAGTGGTCACTAGCGGTGCTCACCGGGGAGCTGTTTTTT
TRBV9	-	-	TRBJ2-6	CASSTSGANVLTF	TGTGCCAGCAGCACATCTGGGGCCAACGTCCTGACTTTC
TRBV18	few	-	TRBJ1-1	CASSPPRRARNTEAFF	TGTGCCAGCTCACCACCGAGGAGAGCGAGGAACACTGAAGCTTTCTTT
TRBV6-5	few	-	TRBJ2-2	CASSYDRTPYTGELFF	TGTGCCAGCAGTTACGATCGGACACCTTACACCGGGGAGCTGTTTTTT
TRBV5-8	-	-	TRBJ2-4	CASSTYSKNIQYF	TGTGCCAGCAGCACCTACAGCAAAAACATTCAGTACTTC
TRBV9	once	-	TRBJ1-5	CASSVGPGGLNQPQHF	TGTGCCAGCAGCGTAGGACCAGGAGGCCTCAATCAGCCCCAGCATTTT
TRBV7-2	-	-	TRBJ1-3	CASSRGPSSGNTIYF	TGTGCCAGCAGCCGAGGACCGAGCTCTGGAAACACCATATATTTT
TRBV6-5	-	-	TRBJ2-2	CASSYSGGNTGELFF	TGTGCCAGCAGTTACTCGGGTGGGAACACCGGGGAGCTGTTTTTT
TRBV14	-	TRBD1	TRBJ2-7	CASSRQGTYEQYF	TGTGCCAGCAGTCGACAGGGTACCTACGAGCAGTACTTC
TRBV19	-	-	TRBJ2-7	CASRTSDGISYEQYF	TGTGCCAGTAGGACCTCGGACGGAATCTCCTACGAGCAGTACTTC
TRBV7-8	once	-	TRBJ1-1	CASSLERQYYTEAFF	TGTGCCAGCAGCTTAGAAAGGCAGTATTACACTGAAGCTTTCTTT